This T cell receptor beta chain was retrieved from a study of cytomegalovirus exposure and HLA in healthy donors. Study as a whole: Findings of an earlier analysis included some 120 million unique TCR beta sequences from 190 million or so T cells. Study conclusions and caveats: Cytomegalovirus-associated status was assigned to approximately 160 TCR beta chains. In an earlier analysis, about 87% or about 30%: the productive usage of most TCR beta V segments. Across HLA loci, a later analysis found differing TCR association rates, with DRB1 most and HLA-C fewest.

Remarks on this clone: Its cognate antigen is unknown.

Primers included in the PCR were 60 Vbeta and 13 Jbeta primers. Some clones are missing from TCRdb's copy, which holds only in-frame ones; the method was immunoSEQ multiplex PCR. The table has 150,000 to 180,000 clones, 80% seen once. CDR3 size: 14 residues. Germline V gene data show CDR1 as SGHAT and CDR2 as FQNNGV. Trimming took 3 bases from V and 2 from J; bases not matched to a gene: 1. This chain uses TRBV11-2 with TRBJ2-1, with 7 bases aligning to TRBD1. The clonotype was recovered from a man under 40 in good health and CMV-seropositive. The material sequenced was PBMCs. The CDR3 DNA follows: TGTGCCAGCAGCTTCAGGGGGACCTACAATGAGCAGTTCTTC. Its translation: CASSFRGTYNEQFF.